This T cell receptor beta chain was recovered during a study of T cells after yellow fever vaccination. TCRdb used MiXCR to reprocess the 5' RACE reads, holding one entry per CDR3 protein. Here the sample spans some 300,000 distinct CDR3 sequences, roughly 7.5% being singletons. The input for sequencing was PBMCs, taken approximately 47 days after the first yellow fever vaccination. The source is a man aged 18 to 30 who received the YFV17D yellow fever vaccine.

CDR3 DNA: TGTGCCAGCAGTCAAGGGACAGAAGGTGGCTACACCTTC. It translates to CASSQGTEGGYTF. The gene calls are TRBV12-3 or TRBV12-4 and TRBJ1-2; 7 nucleotides align to TRBD1. This CDR3 has 13 amino acids. V was clipped by 5 bases and J by 7 bases; unmatched bases: 7.